This TCR beta chain appears in the sequencing data of a study of T cell changes during pregnancy in multiple sclerosis. Clones were sequenced by immunoSEQ multiplex PCR, and TCRdb holds only the in-frame ones, with some missing. The data show 20,000 to 25,000 clones, 91% seen once. CDR1 and CDR2 (germline): SGHDN, FVKESK. The CDR3 has 12 amino acids. V lost 3 bases and J lost 5, with 5 bases in between. The sequencing here drew on CD4+ T cells from peripheral blood mononuclear cells, taken in the third trimester of pregnancy. This chain uses TRBV14 with TRBJ1-5; no clear D. The receptor was derived from a female donor with multiple sclerosis, enrolled in a pregnancy study. The CDR3 here is CASSQSYQPQHF. The CDR3 DNA is TGTGCCAGCAGCCAGTCCTATCAGCCCCAGCATTTT.